The 32 T cell receptor beta chains listed next were all sequenced from one sample in a study of T cell changes during pregnancy in multiple sclerosis. Only in-frame clones appear in the TCRdb table, and some are missing; sequencing was by immunoSEQ multiplex PCR. The sample holds approximately 90,000 clones; 91% are singletons and the top ten take roughly 1.7%. Source: peripheral blood, taken after pregnancy. Receptors were obtained from a female donor in good health, enrolled as a control in a pregnancy study.

This rearrangement joins TRBV2 to TRBJ1-6, with 7 nucleotides matching TRBD1. The CDR3 is 13 residues long. CDR1 and CDR2 (germline): SNHLY, FYNNEI. Unmatched junction bases numbered 4, after V lost 7 bases and J lost 7 bases. The CDR3, as DNA: TGTGCCAGCAAAGGGACAGTAAATTCACCCCTCCACTTT. The encoded protein is CASKGTVNSPLHF. The variable domain in full, completed from reference TRBV2 and TRBJ1-6, reads EPEVTQTPSHQVTQMGQEVILRCVPISNHLYFYWYRQILGQKVEFLVSFYNNEISEKSEIFDDQFSVERPDGSNFTLKIRSTKLEDSAMYFCASKGTVNSPLHFGNGTRLTVT.

The chain couples TRBV28 to TRBJ2-3, with TRBD2 identical over 7 bases. The germline V gene has CDR1 MDHEN and CDR2 SYDVKM. After removal of 3 bases from V and 9 bases from J, the junction contained 3 bases not matched to a gene. The CDR3 consists of 12 residues. The CDR3 DNA follows: TGTGCCAGCAGTTTCGGACTAGGGACGCAGTATTTT. It is translated as CASSFGLGTQYF. Full variable domain (outside the CDR3, taken from reference TRBV28 and TRBJ2-3): DVKVTQSSRYLVKRTGEKVFLECVQDMDHENMFWYRQDPGLGLRLIYFSYDVKMKEKGDIPEGYSVSREKKERFSLILESASTNQTSMYLCASSFGLGTQYFGPGTRLTVL.

V usage is TRBV5-4 and J usage is TRBJ2-6; D is possibly TRBD2 (5 bases). This CDR3 spans 14 amino acids. Per germline, CDR1 SGHNT and CDR2 YYREEE (reference sequence). The ends were cut back, 6 bases at V and 0 bases at J, with 7 bases in the middle. The CDR3 DNA reads TGTGCCAGCATCGAGGGCTCTGGGGCCAACGTCCTGACTTTC. It codes for CASIEGSGANVLTF.

The chain has TRBV7-3 and TRBJ2-5, with 8 bases identical to TRBD2. This CDR3 comprises 15 residues. The V gene end was trimmed by 3 bases and the J gene end by 5 bases; junction bases not matched to a gene: 8. CDR1 is SGHTA and CDR2 is FQGTGA in the germline V gene. This chain's CDR3 is CASSLVLGGEETQYF. The CDR3 DNA sequence: TGTGCCAGCAGCTTGGTGCTCGGGGGGGAGGAGACCCAGTACTTC.

The chain recombines TRBV13 with TRBJ1-1; the D is unclear. This CDR3 is 12 amino acids long. V was pared by 2 bases and J by 4 bases, with 5 bases between. Looked up from germline, CDR1 is PRHDT and CDR2 is FYEKMQ (reference sequence). The chain's CDR3 is CASSLISTEAFF. The CDR3 DNA reads TGTGCCAGCAGCTTAATATCCACTGAAGCTTTCTTT.

This clone was seen just once. The chain carries TRBV4-3 and TRBJ2-4; 9 bases line up with TRBD2. Germline V lookup: CDR1 LGHNA, CDR2 YSLEER. The CDR3 is made up of 17 amino acids. J lost 5 bases, V lost 0 bases, and 8 bases had no gene match. The CDR3 spells CASSQDSAGGPQNIQYF. The CDR3 DNA reads as TGCGCCAGCAGCCAAGATAGTGCGGGGGGGCCCCAAAACATTCAGTACTTC.

CDR3 nucleotides: TGTGCCAGCAGAACAGGGGACTACGAGCAGTACTTC. Protein: CASRTGDYEQYF. The rearrangement uses TRBV11-1 and TRBJ2-7; 7 positions agree with TRBD1. The trim removed 6 bases at V and 3 bases at J, leaving 2 bases unmatched. Germline CDR1 reads SGHAT; CDR2 reads FQDESV (reference sequence). The CDR3 runs to 12 residues.

The J gene is TRBJ1-6, the V gene TRBV9, with TRBD1 matching over 8 bases. This CDR3 is 15 amino acids long. With V trimmed by 4 bases and J by 7 bases, 7 bases remained unmatched. Germline CDR1 and CDR2: SGDLS and YYNGEE. The CDR3 coding sequence is TGTGCCAGCAGCACCTACGGGACAGGAAATTCACCCCTCCACTTT. The encoded protein is CASSTYGTGNSPLHF.

The chain employs TRBV19 and TRBJ2-5; the match to TRBD1 covers 11 bases. V dropped 1 base and J dropped 9; count of bases not matched to a gene: 7. Germline V gives CDR1 LNHDA, CDR2 SQIVND (reference sequence). The length of the CDR3 is 15 residues. CDR3 loop: CASSIGWGTGGSQYF. CDR3 DNA: TGTGCCAGTAGTATAGGGTGGGGGACAGGGGGTTCCCAGTACTTC.

This rearrangement joins TRBV4-3 to TRBJ1-1; D gene unclear. The CDR3 contains 14 residues. Trimming took off 1 base at V and 7 bases at J, with 13 bases between the two ends. The germline CDR1 and CDR2 sequences are LGHNA and YSLEER. This CDR3 reads CASSQALAAIEAFF. CDR3 nucleotides: TGCGCCAGCAGCCAAGCCCTTGCGGCGATTGAAGCTTTCTTT.

The chain joins TRBV5-6 to TRBJ2-7; 9 nucleotides match TRBD1. The CDR3 runs 16 residues. Germline loops: CDR1 SGHDT, CDR2 YYEEEE. The junction had 14 bases not matched to a gene; V was cut back by 4 bases and J by 6 bases. DNA for the CDR3: TGTGCCAGCAGCCTCCTGAGGGACAGGGCGAAACTCGAGCAGTACTTC. The encoded protein is CASSLLRDRAKLEQYF.

The gene calls are TRBV7-9 and TRBJ2-3; the D gene is possibly TRBD2 (6 bases). V was trimmed by 5 bases and J by 7 bases, leaving 22 bases between them. CDR1 and CDR2 (germline): SEHNR, FQNEAQ (reference sequence). The CDR3 loop spans 16 amino acids. In DNA form, the CDR3 reads TGTGCCAGCAGCCAATCGTCCGGGACTTTTGGGAATACGCAGTATTTT. This codes for CASSQSSGTFGNTQYF. Together with reference TRBV7-9 and TRBJ2-3, the CDR3 gives the full variable domain: DTGVSQNPRHKITKRGQNVTFRCDPISEHNRLYWYRQTLGQGPEFLTYFQNEAQLEKSRLLSDRFSAERPKGSFSTLEIQRTEQGDSAMYLCASSQSSGTFGNTQYFGPGTRLTVL.

The J gene is TRBJ2-3, the V gene TRBV9, with D unresolved. Germline V gene sequence: CDR1 SGDLS, CDR2 YYNGEE. The CDR3 length is 12 residues. V was clipped by 3 bases and J by 8 bases, with 10 bases between them. The CDR3 DNA is TGTGCCAGCAGCGAGACCCCGGGTACGCAGTATTTT. This sequence encodes CASSETPGTQYF.

The gene calls are TRBV9 and TRBJ1-1; 9 nucleotides match TRBD1. The V gene end was trimmed by 4 bases and the J gene end by 0 bases; junction bases not matched to a gene: 19. Germline CDR1 SGDLS, CDR2 YYNGEE. The CDR3 is made up of 20 amino acids. CDR3 sequence: CASSSSQGALLMGMNTEAFF. Written as DNA, the CDR3 is TGTGCCAGCAGCTCATCACAGGGGGCTCTTTTGATGGGAATGAACACTGAAGCTTTCTTT.

The chain joins TRBV7-2 to TRBJ1-6; tentative D call: TRBD1 (5 bases). V was cut by 5 bases and J by 12 bases, with 14 bases left in between. Looked up from germline, CDR1 is SGHTA and CDR2 is FQGNSA. This CDR3 has 13 residues. CDR3 sequence reads: CASSLRPGGPLHF. Here the CDR3 DNA reads TGTGCCAGCAGCCTTAGACCGGGGGGACCCCTCCACTTT. Full variable domain (rest looked up from reference TRBV7-2 and TRBJ1-6): GAGVSQSPSNKVTEKGKDVELRCDPISGHTALYWYRQSLGQGLEFLIYFQGNSAPDKSGLPSDRFSAERTGGSVSTLTIQRTQQEDSAVYLCASSLRPGGPLHFGNGTRLTVT.

The V gene is TRBV15, the J gene TRBJ2-7; maybe TRBD2 (5 bases). V was pared by 1 base and J by 3 bases, with 16 bases between. Germline V lookup: CDR1 LNHNV, CDR2 YYDKDF (reference sequence). This CDR3 contains 16 residues. The CDR3 sequence: CATSRGWTQRHYEQYF. CDR3 in DNA: TGTGCCACCAGCAGAGGATGGACTCAAAGGCACTACGAGCAGTACTTC.

The chain links TRBV15 to TRBJ2-3, with TRBD2 matching over 9 bases. Germline V gives CDR1 LNHNV, CDR2 YYDKDF (reference sequence). The junction had 5 bases not matched to a gene; V was cut back by 7 bases and J by 0 bases. The CDR3 loop spans 15 amino acids. The DNA for the CDR3 is TGTGCCACCAAGCCCAGCGGGGGGAGCACAGATACGCAGTATTTT. Protein: CATKPSGGSTDTQYF.

The chain combines TRBV10-1 with TRBJ2-2; weak D call: TRBD1 (6 bases). V was trimmed by 6 bases and J by 1 base, leaving 9 bases between them. Germline V gives CDR1 WNHNN, CDR2 SYGVQD (reference sequence). CDR3 length: 14 residues. This CDR3 is CASSRTVNTGELFF. The CDR3 DNA reads as TGCGCCAGCAGCCGGACAGTGAACACCGGGGAGCTGTTTTTT.

This chain joins TRBV19 and TRBJ2-2, with D perhaps TRBD1 (6 bases). Germline loops: CDR1 LNHDA, CDR2 SQIVND (reference sequence). CDR3 length: 15 amino acids. Trimming removed 0 bases at V and 8 bases at J, with 13 bases between. For the CDR3, the DNA is TGTGCCAGTAGTATAGATCCGCGCAGGGGTGGGGAGCTGTTTTTT. Translated: CASSIDPRRGGELFF.

J is TRBJ1-3 and V is TRBV11-2, with D unclear. Germline loops: CDR1 SGHAT, CDR2 FQNNGV. The CDR3 has 13 amino acids. Trimming removed 10 bases from V and 0 bases from J, with 10 bases in between. In nucleotides, the CDR3 is TGTGCCACCGAGAATGGCTCTGGAAACACCATATATTTT. Its protein is CATENGSGNTIYF.

This clone is termed medium-sized (0.01 to 0.1%). The V and J genes are TRBV11-2 and TRBJ1-1; 8 positions match TRBD1. CDR3 length equals 17 residues. Germline CDR1 reads SGHAT; CDR2 reads FQNNGV. V lost 3 bases and J lost 0; bases outside the gene matches: 9. CDR3 sequence: CASSFQEGQALNTEAFF. DNA of the CDR3: TGTGCCAGCAGCTTTCAAGAGGGACAGGCCTTGAACACTGAAGCTTTCTTT.

The chain employs TRBV9 and TRBJ1-1, with D unresolved. V was trimmed by 0 bases and J by 4 bases, leaving 7 bases between them. Germline V CDR1 and CDR2: SGDLS, YYNGEE. The CDR3 is made up of 13 amino acids. The CDR3 nucleotides read TGTGCCAGCAGCGTAGACATCGCCACTGAAGCTTTCTTT. Translated: CASSVDIATEAFF. Full variable domain (outside the CDR3, taken from reference TRBV9 and TRBJ1-1): DSGVTQTPKHLITATGQRVTLRCSPRSGDLSVYWYQQSLDQGLQFLIQYYNGEERAKGNILERFSAQQFPDLHSELNLSSLELGDSALYFCASSVDIATEAFFGQGTRLTVV.

The J gene is TRBJ1-1, the V gene TRBV7-3; D unresolved. Between the trimmed V and J ends, which lost 5 bases and 4 bases, there was a span of 8 bases. The V gene's germline CDR1 is SGHTA and CDR2 FQGTGA. This CDR3 region has 12 residues. CDR3 nucleotide sequence: TGTGCCAGCAGCCGAGGTGGCACTGAAGCTTTCTTT. As protein: CASSRGGTEAFF.

This chain joins TRBV7-9 and TRBJ1-2; 10 nucleotides line up with TRBD1. Germline V lookup: CDR1 SEHNR, CDR2 FQNEAQ (reference sequence). V lost 4 bases and J lost 6; bases outside the gene matches: 5. The CDR3 runs 14 residues. CDR3 nucleotides: TGTGCCAGCAGCTCCCTCGGGACAGGGGATGGCTACACCTTC. Translation gives CASSSLGTGDGYTF.

The V gene is TRBV15, the J gene TRBJ2-5; 14 bases align to TRBD2. There are 17 residues in the CDR3. CDR1 LNHNV and CDR2 YYDKDF come from the germline V gene (reference sequence). V lost 3 bases to trimming and J lost 3 bases; unmatched junction nucleotides: 6. The CDR3 nucleotides read TGTGCCACCAGCAGCCTGGGGACTAGCGGGGGAGAAGAGACCCAGTACTTC. Amino acid sequence: CATSSLGTSGGEETQYF.

This chain connects TRBV9 to TRBJ2-5; possibly TRBD1 for D (5 bases). Germline V CDR1 and CDR2: SGDLS, YYNGEE. The CDR3 extends over 14 amino acids. Trimming took 3 bases from V and 3 from J, leaving 12 bases between them. CDR3 loop: CASSETIGEETQYF. CDR3 sequence (DNA): TGTGCCAGCAGCGAGACCATAGGGGAAGAGACCCAGTACTTC. Supplemented by reference TRBV9 and TRBJ2-5, the full variable domain reads DSGVTQTPKHLITATGQRVTLRCSPRSGDLSVYWYQQSLDQGLQFLIQYYNGEERAKGNILERFSAQQFPDLHSELNLSSLELGDSALYFCASSETIGEETQYFGPGTRLLVL.

The V and J genes are TRBV7-9 and TRBJ2-1; 8 nucleotides agree with TRBD1. CDR1 is SEHNR, CDR2 FQNEAQ, per germline (reference sequence). Unmatched junction bases numbered 12, after V lost 7 bases and J lost 4 bases. The CDR3 extends over 16 amino acids. CDR3 amino acids: CASNIFGTGPYNEQFF. In DNA, the CDR3 is TGTGCCAGCAACATATTCGGGACAGGACCTTACAATGAGCAGTTCTTC.

The rearrangement links TRBV2 to TRBJ1-5, with TRBD1 matching 10 bases. Germline V lookup: CDR1 SNHLY, CDR2 FYNNEI. The V gene end was trimmed by 6 bases and the J gene end by 4 bases; junction bases not matched to a gene: 3. This CDR3 comprises 14 residues. CDR3 sequence: CASRGTGANQPQHF. The CDR3 bases are TGTGCCAGCAGGGGGACAGGGGCGAATCAGCCCCAGCATTTT.

The chain combines TRBV5-4 with TRBJ2-5, with 7 nucleotides matching TRBD2. The CDR3 runs to 14 residues. J lost 5 bases, V lost 4 bases, and 8 bases had no gene match. Germline V CDR1 and CDR2: SGHNT, YYREEE (reference sequence). The CDR3 region is CASSPRGGEETQYF. The DNA for the CDR3 is TGTGCCAGCAGCCCCCGTGGGGGGGAGGAGACCCAGTACTTC.

This rearrangement joins TRBV4-3 to TRBJ1-2; TRBD1 aligns across 9 bases. There are 15 residues in the CDR3. J gave up 8 bases and V 0 bases, and 7 bases lay outside the gene matches. CDR1 and CDR2 (germline): LGHNA, YSLEER. The DNA of the CDR3 is TGCGCCAGCAGCCAAGATAGGGACAGGGTAGGCGGCTACACCTTC. It translates to CASSQDRDRVGGYTF.

The V call is TRBV11-2, the J call TRBJ1-2, with 8 bases matching TRBD1. The length of the CDR3 is 16 residues. V lost 4 bases, J lost 4 bases, and 11 bases stayed unmatched. Germline V lookup: CDR1 SGHAT, CDR2 FQNNGV. The CDR3 protein is CASSSNRDRLGYGYTF. CDR3 DNA sequence: TGTGCCAGCAGCTCCAACCGGGACAGGCTAGGCTATGGCTACACCTTC.

This chain uses TRBV14 with TRBJ2-1; 11 bases match TRBD2. The trim removed 6 bases at V and 2 bases at J, leaving 3 bases unmatched. Germline lookup yields CDR1 SGHDN and CDR2 FVKESK. The CDR3 spans 15 residues. This CDR3 reads CASRQTSGAYNEQFF. The CDR3 nucleotides read TGTGCCAGCAGGCAGACTAGCGGGGCCTACAATGAGCAGTTCTTC.